This T cell receptor beta chain was profiled in a study of T cell responses to AZD1222 COVID-19 vaccine (dated by TCRdb to the early 2020s). In terms of the full investigation: Because spike-specific TCR depth and breadth did not differ between the two schedules, AZD1222 recipients who got a second dose at roughly 4 weeks were pooled with those who got a second dose at roughly 12 weeks. TCR sequencing covered over 230 trial participants: 207 given two doses of AZD1222 and 26 given two doses of MenACWY control vaccine. Enrollment into the trials was organized by age into subgroups of 18-55, 56-69 and 70-plus years, and those subgroups contained roughly 160, 29 and 62 TCR-sequenced participants, respectively. The full study reports these points: Most participants were white British and females outnumbered males, and the authors suggested that clonal diversity may have been underestimated. Conclusions about previously exposed vaccinees are limited because only a handful of AZD1222 recipients were SARS-CoV-2 seropositive at baseline. Epitopes outside the regions mutated in the B.1.351 and B.1.1.7 variants were reportedly recognized by nearly half of the unique spike-specific TCRs. After two AZD1222 doses, spike-specific TCR breadth and depth were significantly higher than at day 0 and than in MenACWY recipients. The 56-69-year group was small, and its depth increase did not reach significance, likely because of low power. Vaccine-associated CD4 TCRs spanned the whole spike protein, with dominant responses in regions 160-218 and 743-854. Because no samples from the day 14 peak response were available, repertoires could be characterized only after the peak T cell response.

Germline trimming: 5 bases from V, 2 bases from J; junction bases outside gene matches: 7. Per the germline V gene, SGHVS is the CDR1 and FQNEAQ is the CDR2. The CDR3 goes from the cysteine to the phenylalanine over 15 residues. The read is trimmed to its CDR3 DNA, 45 bases read in frame from base 1. The CDR3 regions of human TCRbeta chains were analyzed by immunosequencing. Per the original workflow: TCRs in the repertoires were matched against a reference library of SARS-CoV-2-specific TCRs that had been generated with the MIRA antigen-specificity platform. Breadth meant the fraction of unique TCRs that were SARS-CoV-2-associated, whereas depth meant the fraction of total T cells that were SARS-CoV-2-associated. Each spike-specific TCR was assigned to its reactive spike region and to a CD4 or CD8 class using the MIRA data. Log10-transformed breadth and depth values were compared by one-way ANOVA with Sidak's multiple comparisons tests. TCRdb took this table from immuneACCESS and kept in-frame rearrangements with V and J called. Such tables lack part of the clones; where checked against another copy, unresolved V genes explain under half of the gap, and the rest is unexplained. D and trimming were read from the DNA, whereas the V and J calls and clone size are those reported in that table. The sample table lists 100,000 or so clones, approximately 90% of them with a count of one. Of the sample, approximately 4.9% falls within the top ten clones.

The time point label for this specimen denotes: baseline before first vaccination. The vaccinee samples were drawn from two UK trials, COV001 and COV002, one of which was a single-blind randomized controlled phase 2/3 trial testing AZD1222 (ChAdOx1 nCoV-19) in healthy adults. For TCRbeta chain sequencing, PBMC samples were collected from trial participants at day 0 and at day 28 after the second dose. With respect to this clone: The antigen it recognizes is unknown. One base away there is no much larger clone; base qualities are not given.

The sequencing used peripheral blood, collected on day 0 of AZD1222 vaccination. The TCR comes from an adult in good health. The rearrangement joined TRBV7-8 to TRBJ2-7, with 9 middle bases fitting TRBD1. The CDR3 region: CASSHRGRGTYEQYF. The DNA sequence is TGTGCCAGCAGCCACAGGGGGCGCGGAACCTACGAGCAGTACTTC.